This record covers a single T cell receptor beta chain. These data originate in a study of technical replicates of blood from several donors. Sequencing used immunoSEQ multiplex PCR; TCRdb keeps in-frame clones, though not all of them. In the table there are approximately 50,000 clones, roughly 84% of which are singletons. In germline, CDR1 is SGHTA, CDR2 FQGNSA. The length of the CDR3 is 15 residues. Trimming pared 2 bases from V and 5 bases from J, leaving 15 bases between. This chain uses TRBV7-2 with TRBJ2-5; tentative D call: TRBD2 (5 bases). This receptor was identified in a human donor in good health. Some clones in this sample may be carry-over from other donors' samples. Specimen: PBMCs. The CDR3 DNA follows: TGTGCCAGCAGCTTAAACGTCGCGAGGAGGGAGACCCAGTACTTC. Amino acids: CASSLNVARRETQYF. Drawing the rest from reference TRBV7-2 and TRBJ2-5, the complete variable domain is GAGVSQSPSNKVTEKGKDVELRCDPISGHTALYWYRQSLGQGLEFLIYFQGNSAPDKSGLPSDRFSAERTGGSVSTLTIQRTQQEDSAVYLCASSLNVARRETQYFGPGTRLLVL.